Presented here are 12 T cell receptor beta chains from one specimen sequenced in a study of CD8+CD57+ T cells in acquired aplastic anemia. Sequencing involved patients with CD8+CD57+ cell expansion previously shown by flow cytometry. Using genomic DNA as the template, TCR beta VDJ and CDR3 profiling was carried out. TCRdb reprocessed the reads via MiXCR and lists one record per CDR3 protein. The repertoire holds around 150,000 distinct CDR3 sequences, with 45% to 55% as singletons. Sequenced material: sorted CD4+, CD8+, or CD8+CD57+ T cells (not recorded which) from PBMCs. Receptors originate from a human donor with aplastic anemia.

This clonotype has ten or more counts. The chain couples TRBV20-1 to TRBJ2-1; 10 bases align to TRBD2. V was pared by 3 bases and J by 3 bases, with 8 bases of the junction left unmatched. CDR1 is DFQATT, CDR2 SNEGSKA, per germline (reference sequence). The CDR3 runs 16 residues. The CDR3 is CSASRTSGTNYNEQFF. The CDR3 nucleotides are TGCAGTGCTAGCAGGACTAGCGGAACCAACTACAATGAGCAGTTCTTC.

This clonotype was seen only a few times. The genes are TRBV20-1 and TRBJ1-1; no reliable D call. Between the trimmed V and J ends, which lost 2 bases and 11 bases, there was a span of 21 bases. The germline V gene encodes CDR1 DFQATT and CDR2 SNEGSKA (reference sequence). CDR3 length: 14 residues. CDR3 loop: CSARFPIPAAGAFF. CDR3 nucleotide sequence: TGCAGTGCTAGATTCCCTATCCCGGCGGCCGGGGCTTTCTTT.

The sample holds a few counts of this clonotype. The chain couples TRBV2 to TRBJ1-5; 8 positions match TRBD1. CDR1 and CDR2 (germline): SNHLY, FYNNEI. J was trimmed by 0 bases and V by 6 bases; bases with no gene match: 10. The CDR3 extends over 17 amino acids. The CDR3 region has the DNA TGTGCCAGCAGAAGGACAGGGAACCCACATAGCAATCAGCCCCAGCATTTT. It yields the protein CASRRTGNPHSNQPQHF.

This clonotype was seen repeatedly, ten times or more. Given a much more abundant clone one base away, this may be a read error. The chain employs TRBV29-1 and TRBJ1-1; D unresolved. The V end lost 4 bases, the J end lost 4 bases, and 13 bases lay between the germline ends. The CDR3 consists of 13 residues. From germline, CDR1 is SQVTM and CDR2 ANQGSEA. DNA for the CDR3: TGCAGCGTTGGCGCCGGTTGGAGCACTGAAGCTTTCTTT. Amino acids: CSVGAGWSTEAFF.

The gene calls are TRBV19 and TRBJ1-5; no clear D gene. V lost 1 base and J lost 9, with 10 bases in between. Germline V lookup: CDR1 LNHDA, CDR2 SQIVND (reference sequence). The CDR3 has 13 amino acids. DNA for the CDR3: TGTGCCAGTAGTATAGTAATATCACGGCCCCAGCATTTT. Its translation is CASSIVISRPQHF.

This clonotype appeared many times. The chain has TRBV5-8 and TRBJ2-1, with D possibly matching TRBD1 (6 bases). The CDR3 is 14 amino acids. V lost 3 bases and J lost 5, with 12 bases in between. Germline V gene lookup returns CDR1 SGHTS and CDR2 YDEGEE. CDR3 amino acids: CASSSGTLNNEQFF. The CDR3 nucleotides read TGTGCCAGCAGCTCCGGGACATTGAACAATGAGCAGTTCTTC.

This clonotype was seen more than once but under ten times. This chain uses TRBV5-1 with TRBJ1-1, with D possibly being TRBD1 (5 bases). The CDR3 covers 15 residues. Between the trimmed V and J ends, which lost 0 bases and 5 bases, there was a span of 14 bases. Germline assignment: CDR1 SGHRS and CDR2 YFSETQ. CDR3 bases: TGCGCCAGCAGCTTGGACACGGGACGGGGGACTGAAGCTTTCTTT. As protein: CASSLDTGRGTEAFF.

The V call is TRBV10-3, the J call TRBJ1-1, with a possible D match to TRBD1 (6 bases). Germline V gene sequence: CDR1 ENHRY, CDR2 SYGVKD. The CDR3 spans 13 residues. The germline V and J ends were trimmed by 7 bases and 1 base, with 10 bases remaining between them. The CDR3 loop reads CAIKDRTNTEAFF. CDR3 in DNA: TGTGCCATCAAGGACAGAACGAACACTGAAGCTTTCTTT.

The rearrangement links TRBV7-8 to TRBJ1-2; no definite D call. This CDR3 is 13 amino acids long. The V end lost 0 bases, the J end lost 6 bases, and 8 bases lay between the germline ends. Germline CDR1 reads SGHVS; CDR2 reads FQNEAQ. The CDR3 loop reads CASSLALRNGYTF. The CDR3 nucleotides are TGTGCCAGCAGCTTAGCCCTCAGGAATGGCTACACCTTC.

The chain uses TRBV20-1 and TRBJ2-7; TRBD2 agrees at 9 bases. With 5 bases clipped from V and 6 bases from J, the junction kept 11 bases outside the gene matches. CDR3 length equals 14 residues. Germline loops: CDR1 DFQATT, CDR2 SNEGSKA (reference sequence). CDR3 coding DNA: TGCAGTGCTCGGAGGACTAGCGAGATGAGCGAGCAGTACTTC. It yields the protein CSARRTSEMSEQYF.

This clonotype has ten or more counts. V and J are TRBV12-3 or TRBV12-4 and TRBJ2-1; 7 nucleotides align to TRBD1. J lost 5 bases, V lost 6 bases, and 4 bases had no gene match. CDR3 length: 13 amino acids. The CDR3 sequence is CASSQGVNNEQFF. For the CDR3, the DNA is TGTGCCAGCAGCCAGGGGGTTAACAATGAGCAGTTCTTC.

In regard to this clonotype: It may be a read error: a sequence one base away is much more abundant. The chain couples TRBV5-4 to TRBJ2-7; perhaps TRBD2 as D (5 bases). CDR1 and CDR2 (germline): SGHNT, YYREEE (reference sequence). The CDR3 has 14 residues. The V and J ends lost 1 base and 5 bases respectively, with 13 bases between them. This CDR3 is CASSLSGITHEQYF. CDR3 DNA sequence: TGTGCCAGCAGCTTGTCGGGGATAACCCACGAGCAGTACTTC.